Below, 25 T cell receptor beta chains from the same sample are listed, as sequenced in a study of T cells in localized non-small cell lung cancer. Generated by immunoSEQ multiplex PCR, the TCRdb table keeps only in-frame clones and is missing some. The data show some 4,300 clones, 25% to 40% seen once. This material consisted of lung tumor tissue, taken before any cancer treatment. All receptors come from a woman between 35 and 75 years old with stage II squamous cell lung carcinoma.

This chain connects TRBV11-3 to TRBJ2-3; tentative D call: TRBD2 (6 bases). The CDR3 has 15 residues. The germline V gene has CDR1 SGHNT and CDR2 YENEEA. V lost 2 bases and J 2 bases, leaving 11 bases between the germline ends. CDR3 in DNA: TGTGCCAGCAGCTTAAAAGCGGGTTTCACAGATACGCAGTATTTT. This codes for CASSLKAGFTDTQYF.

The genes are TRBV19 and TRBJ2-1, with D perhaps matching TRBD2 (6 bases). The germline V and J ends were trimmed by 8 bases and 0 bases, with 17 bases remaining between them. Germline values: CDR1 LNHDA, CDR2 SQIVND (reference sequence). The CDR3 runs 16 residues. The CDR3 nucleotides read TGTGCCAGTCGGGTTGGAGCGGGCCCCTCCTACAATGAGCAGTTCTTC. Translated: CASRVGAGPSYNEQFF.

This clone was seen a handful of times. This sequence joins TRBV9 and TRBJ1-5; D ambiguous. The CDR3 contains 15 residues. Germline lookup yields CDR1 SGDLS and CDR2 YYNGEE. Deletions cut 5 bases from V and 2 bases from J, with 14 bases between. CDR3 loop: CASSPPGDGNQPQHF. CDR3 DNA sequence: TGTGCCAGCAGTCCGCCTGGTGATGGCAATCAGCCCCAGCATTTT.

The chain combines TRBV28 with TRBJ1-2; 7 nucleotides line up with TRBD1. Germline V lookup: CDR1 MDHEN, CDR2 SYDVKM. V dropped 6 bases and J dropped 0; count of bases not matched to a gene: 10. This CDR3 is 16 amino acids long. CDR3 coding DNA: TGTGCCAGCAGACCGGGACAGCACACAGCTAACTATGGCTACACCTTC. Translation gives CASRPGQHTANYGYTF.

Turning to this clone: An end of the junction differs from the germline gene, which may be a read error. This rearrangement joins TRBV6-8 to TRBJ1-5; the D is unclear. Germline V gene lookup returns CDR1 MNHGY and CDR2 SAAAGT. CDR3 size: 14 residues. CDR3 nucleotide sequence: TGTGCCATCAGTTTCGACGGAAGCAATCAGCCCCAGCATTTT. It encodes CAISFDGSNQPQHF.

The chain couples TRBV18 to TRBJ2-2, with D tentatively TRBD1 or TRBD2 (5 bases each). Deletions cut 2 bases from V and 5 bases from J, with 15 bases between. This CDR3 is built from 16 residues. In germline, CDR1 is KGHSH, CDR2 LQKENI. The CDR3 DNA is TGTGCCAGCTCACCAAACCGGGACCGACGGACCGGGGAGCTGTTTTTT. This translates into CASSPNRDRRTGELFF.

The chain carries TRBV6-8 and TRBJ1-5; 9 bases line up with TRBD1. Germline CDR1 MNHGY, CDR2 SAAAGT. The CDR3 has 15 amino acids. The ends lost 5 bases at V and 4 bases at J; junction bases unmatched: 6. The CDR3 here is CASSGGQGMNQPQHF. The CDR3 nucleotides are TGTGCCAGCAGTGGGGGACAGGGCATGAATCAGCCCCAGCATTTT.

This clone was picked up a small number of times. The chain is built from TRBV9 and TRBJ1-1; 8 nucleotides line up with TRBD1. The CDR3 runs to 15 residues. After removal of 4 bases from V and 1 base from J, the junction contained 6 bases not matched to a gene. CDR1 and CDR2 (germline): SGDLS, YYNGEE. As DNA, the CDR3 is TGTGCCAGCAGCTTAAGAGGACAGGGGAACACTGAAGCTTTCTTT. This encodes CASSLRGQGNTEAFF.

In its sample, this clone was seen a few times. The junction shows a germline mismatch at one end, possibly a read error. The J gene is TRBJ2-2, the V gene TRBV6-8, with D perhaps matching TRBD2 (6 bases). The CDR3 is 13 amino acids. Germline values: CDR1 MNHGY, CDR2 SAAAGT. The CDR3 here is CAISPGLSGELFF. The CDR3 DNA follows: TGTGCCATCAGTCCGGGACTCTCCGGGGAGCTGTTTTTT.

The chain combines TRBV19 with TRBJ2-7, with a weak D call TRBD2 (6 bases). V was shortened by 5 bases and J by 0 bases, with 14 bases between the two germline ends. This CDR3 region has 15 residues. The germline V gene encodes CDR1 LNHDA and CDR2 SQIVND (reference sequence). The chain's CDR3 is CASSLGRDSSYEQYF. The DNA of the CDR3 is TGTGCCAGTAGTCTCGGCCGGGACTCCTCCTACGAGCAGTACTTC.

J is TRBJ1-1 and V is TRBV23-1; the D gene is possibly TRBD1 (6 bases). TRBV23-1 is an ORF; its function is uncertain. The germline V and J ends were trimmed by 3 bases and 1 base, with 9 bases remaining between them. This CDR3 comprises 14 residues. CDR3 sequence reads: CASSQGHSNTEAFF. The CDR3 DNA follows: TGCGCCAGCAGTCAGGGACACTCGAACACTGAAGCTTTCTTT.

This chain joins TRBV9 and TRBJ2-3; TRBD1 matches at 7 bases. Germline lookup yields CDR1 SGDLS and CDR2 YYNGEE. The ends lost 5 bases at V and 1 base at J; junction bases unmatched: 7. This CDR3 has 15 residues. The CDR3 protein is CASSLTGQGTDTQYF. The CDR3, as DNA: TGTGCCAGCAGTCTCACTGGACAGGGCACAGATACGCAGTATTTT.

The CDR3 reads CASSEARGSEAFF. In nucleotides, the CDR3 is TGTGCCAGCAGTGAAGCGCGGGGCAGTGAAGCTTTCTTT. V is TRBV6-1 and J is TRBJ1-1, with a tentative D call TRBD1 (5 bases). The CDR3 consists of 13 residues. Germline lookup yields CDR1 MNHNS and CDR2 SASEGT. Trimming shortened V by 0 bases and J by 7 bases, and 9 bases separated the two germline ends.

By proportion, this clone is medium-sized. J is TRBJ2-1 and V is TRBV11-3, with 8 positions matching TRBD2. The CDR3 runs to 15 residues. The ends lost 5 bases at V and 0 bases at J; junction bases unmatched: 3. The germline V gene has CDR1 SGHNT and CDR2 YENEEA. The CDR3 bases are TGTGCCAGCAGCGCACTAGCGGCCTCCTACAATGAGCAGTTCTTC. Translating it yields CASSALAASYNEQFF.

This clone is classed as medium-sized. This chain joins TRBV6-8 and TRBJ1-4, with unresolved D. The CDR3 is 14 residues long. Trimming cost V 5 bases and J 7 bases, with 14 bases left between them. Germline loops: CDR1 MNHGY, CDR2 SAAAGT. The CDR3 loop reads CASSRTGSAEKLFF. CDR3 DNA: TGTGCCAGCAGTCGGACGGGATCGGCTGAAAAACTGTTTTTT.

This rearrangement joins TRBV4-1 to TRBJ2-7; 10 bases are shared with TRBD2. CDR3 length: 20 amino acids. Trimming cost V 0 bases and J 2 bases; bases outside gene matches: 16. Per germline, CDR1 MGHRA and CDR2 YSYEKL. The CDR3 DNA follows: TGCGCCAGCAGCCAAGAAGGTAGAGGTAGCGGGAGGCCTCAGGCCTACGAGCAGTACTTC. Protein product: CASSQEGRGSGRPQAYEQYF.

The CDR3 reads CASSIEGSNQPQHF. CDR3 coding DNA: TGTGCCAGTAGTATAGAGGGGAGCAATCAGCCCCAGCATTTT. The J gene is TRBJ1-5, the V gene TRBV19; D remains unclear. Looked up from germline, CDR1 is LNHDA and CDR2 is SQIVND (reference sequence). CDR3 size: 14 residues. The V end lost 0 bases, the J end lost 1 base, and 4 bases lay between the germline ends.

In this sample, this clone turned up a few times. This chain connects TRBV18 to TRBJ2-1; 9 bases are a match to TRBD1. Unmatched junction bases numbered 10, after V lost 4 bases and J lost 6 bases. This CDR3 region has 16 residues. The V gene's germline CDR1 is KGHSH and CDR2 LQKENI. The CDR3 coding sequence is TGTGCCAGCTCACGGGGCCTTGGGACAGGGAGCAATGAGCAGTTCTTC. Amino acids: CASSRGLGTGSNEQFF.

Comment on this clone: The junction departs from the called germline gene at one end, perhaps through a read error. This rearrangement joins TRBV29-1 to TRBJ1-1, with a tentative D call TRBD1 (6 bases). Germline values: CDR1 SQVTM, CDR2 ANQGSEA. The CDR3 is 13 amino acids. The CDR3 sequence: CSAQEGGNAEAFF. CDR3 DNA: TGCAGCGCCCAGGAAGGGGGGAACGCTGAAGCTTTCTTT.

V and J are TRBV19 and TRBJ1-5; tentative D call: TRBD1 (6 bases). Germline V gene data show CDR1 as LNHDA and CDR2 as SQIVND (reference sequence). The V end was cut by 10 bases, the J end by 2 bases, with 18 bases between. The CDR3 extends over 15 amino acids. CDR3 sequence reads: CATVGGLVGNQPQHF. CDR3 DNA: TGTGCCACCGTAGGGGGGTTGGTGGGCAATCAGCCCCAGCATTTT.

This clone rates as medium-sized. The rearrangement links TRBV6-8 to TRBJ1-2, with D hard to call. The CDR3 sequence is 14 residues long. Trimming cost V 5 bases and J 0 bases, with 10 bases left between them. Germline V gene data show CDR1 as MNHGY and CDR2 as SAAAGT. The CDR3 sequence: CASSPPDANYGYTF. CDR3 sequence (DNA): TGTGCCAGCAGTCCCCCTGACGCTAACTATGGCTACACCTTC.

The chain links TRBV28 to TRBJ1-2, with no clear D. The CDR3 totals 12 residues. From germline, CDR1 is MDHEN and CDR2 SYDVKM. V lost 6 bases and J lost 5, with 10 bases in between. The CDR3 region is CASSRVGYGYTF. The CDR3 coding sequence is TGTGCCAGCAGCCGGGTTGGGTATGGCTACACCTTC.

The V call is TRBV19, the J call TRBJ2-2; 8 nucleotides match TRBD2. The ends lost 7 bases at V and 2 bases at J; junction bases unmatched: 15. This CDR3 spans 18 amino acids. Germline CDR1 LNHDA, CDR2 SQIVND (reference sequence). In nucleotides, the CDR3 is TGTGCCAGTAAGGCAAGGCGGGAGGTTGGACACAACACCGGGGAGCTGTTTTTT. Translating gives CASKARREVGHNTGELFF.

This clone is categorized as medium-sized. V usage is TRBV30 and J usage is TRBJ2-1, with 9 nucleotides matching TRBD2. CDR3 length equals 15 residues. The V segment lost 0 bases and the J segment 7 bases; nucleotides outside the gene matches: 7. Germline V lookup: CDR1 GTSNPN, CDR2 SVGIG (reference sequence). CDR3 in amino acids: CAWSVGGRAWNEQFF. CDR3 DNA sequence: TGTGCCTGGAGTGTAGGCGGGAGGGCATGGAATGAGCAGTTCTTC.

There are a few counts of this clone. The chain uses TRBV9 and TRBJ2-2; 8 bases line up with TRBD1. There are 15 residues in the CDR3. Germline CDR1 and CDR2: SGDLS and YYNGEE. After removal of 4 bases from V and 4 bases from J, the junction contained 6 bases not matched to a gene. The CDR3 sequence: CASSPRQGSTGELFF. In DNA, the CDR3 is TGTGCCAGCAGCCCTAGACAGGGGAGCACCGGGGAGCTGTTTTTT.